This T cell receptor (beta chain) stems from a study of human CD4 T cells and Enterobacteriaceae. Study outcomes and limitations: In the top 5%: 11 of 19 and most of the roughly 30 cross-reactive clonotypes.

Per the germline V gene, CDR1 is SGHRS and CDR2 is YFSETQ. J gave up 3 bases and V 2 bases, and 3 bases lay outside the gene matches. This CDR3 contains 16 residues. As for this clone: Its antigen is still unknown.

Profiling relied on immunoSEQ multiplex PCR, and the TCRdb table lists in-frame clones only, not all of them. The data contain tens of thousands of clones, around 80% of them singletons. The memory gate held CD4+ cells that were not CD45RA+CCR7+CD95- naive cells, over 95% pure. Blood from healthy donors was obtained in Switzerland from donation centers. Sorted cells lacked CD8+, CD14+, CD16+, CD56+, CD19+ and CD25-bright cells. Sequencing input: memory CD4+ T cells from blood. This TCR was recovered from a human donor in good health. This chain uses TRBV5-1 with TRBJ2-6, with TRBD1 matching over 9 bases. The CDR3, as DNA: TGCGCCAGCAGCTTACAGGGGGCGCGTGGGGCCAACGTCCTGACTTTC. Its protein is CASSLQGARGANVLTF.